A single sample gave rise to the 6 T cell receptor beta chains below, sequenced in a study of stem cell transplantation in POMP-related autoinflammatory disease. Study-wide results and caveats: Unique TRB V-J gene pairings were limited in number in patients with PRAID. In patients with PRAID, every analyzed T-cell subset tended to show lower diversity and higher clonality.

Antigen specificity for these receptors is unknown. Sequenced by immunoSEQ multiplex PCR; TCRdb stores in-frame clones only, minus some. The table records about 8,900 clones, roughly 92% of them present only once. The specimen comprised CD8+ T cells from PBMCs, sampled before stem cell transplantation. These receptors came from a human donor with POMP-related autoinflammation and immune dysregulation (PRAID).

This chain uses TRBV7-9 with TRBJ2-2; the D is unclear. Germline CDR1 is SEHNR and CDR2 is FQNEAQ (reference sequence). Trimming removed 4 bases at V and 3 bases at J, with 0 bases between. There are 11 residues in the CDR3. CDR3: CASSYTGELFF. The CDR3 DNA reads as TGTGCCAGCAGCTACACCGGGGAGCTGTTTTTT.

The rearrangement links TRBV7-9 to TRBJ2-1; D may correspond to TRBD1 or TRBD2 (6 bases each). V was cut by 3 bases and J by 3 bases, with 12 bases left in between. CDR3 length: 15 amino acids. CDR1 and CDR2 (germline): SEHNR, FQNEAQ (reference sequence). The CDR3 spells CASSFTGGYYNEQFF. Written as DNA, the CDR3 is TGTGCCAGCAGCTTTACCGGGGGCTACTACAATGAGCAGTTCTTC.

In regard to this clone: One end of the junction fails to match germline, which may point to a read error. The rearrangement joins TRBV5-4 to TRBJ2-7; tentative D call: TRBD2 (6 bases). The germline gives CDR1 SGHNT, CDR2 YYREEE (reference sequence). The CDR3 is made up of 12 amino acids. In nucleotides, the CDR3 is TGTGCCAGCAGTAGGGACTCCCACGAGCAGTACTTC. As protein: CASSRDSHEQYF.

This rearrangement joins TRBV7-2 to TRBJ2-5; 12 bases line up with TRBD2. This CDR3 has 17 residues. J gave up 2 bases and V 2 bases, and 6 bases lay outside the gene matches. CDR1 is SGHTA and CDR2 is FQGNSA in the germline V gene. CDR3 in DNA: TGTGCCAGCAGCTTACCTAGCGGGGGGGACGATCAAGAGACCCAGTACTTC. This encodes CASSLPSGGDDQETQYF. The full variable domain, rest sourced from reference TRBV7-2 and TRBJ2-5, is GAGVSQSPSNKVTEKGKDVELRCDPISGHTALYWYRQSLGQGLEFLIYFQGNSAPDKSGLPSDRFSAERTGGSVSTLTIQRTQQEDSAVYLCASSLPSGGDDQETQYFGPGTRLLVL.

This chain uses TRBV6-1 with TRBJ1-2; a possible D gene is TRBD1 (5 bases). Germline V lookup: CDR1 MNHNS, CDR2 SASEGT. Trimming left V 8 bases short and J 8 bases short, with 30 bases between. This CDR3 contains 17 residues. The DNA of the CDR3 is TGTGCCAGCGGTGGATCGGGGGTTGGCCCACGGGAGGACGGCTACACCTTC. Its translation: CASGGSGVGPREDGYTF.

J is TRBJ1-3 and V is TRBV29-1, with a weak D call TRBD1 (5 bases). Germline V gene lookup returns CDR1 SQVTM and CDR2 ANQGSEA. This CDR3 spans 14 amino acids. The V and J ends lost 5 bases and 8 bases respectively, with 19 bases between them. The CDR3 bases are TGCAGCGTTCAGGACACCCCTGAAACAGACACCATATATTTT. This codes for CSVQDTPETDTIYF.